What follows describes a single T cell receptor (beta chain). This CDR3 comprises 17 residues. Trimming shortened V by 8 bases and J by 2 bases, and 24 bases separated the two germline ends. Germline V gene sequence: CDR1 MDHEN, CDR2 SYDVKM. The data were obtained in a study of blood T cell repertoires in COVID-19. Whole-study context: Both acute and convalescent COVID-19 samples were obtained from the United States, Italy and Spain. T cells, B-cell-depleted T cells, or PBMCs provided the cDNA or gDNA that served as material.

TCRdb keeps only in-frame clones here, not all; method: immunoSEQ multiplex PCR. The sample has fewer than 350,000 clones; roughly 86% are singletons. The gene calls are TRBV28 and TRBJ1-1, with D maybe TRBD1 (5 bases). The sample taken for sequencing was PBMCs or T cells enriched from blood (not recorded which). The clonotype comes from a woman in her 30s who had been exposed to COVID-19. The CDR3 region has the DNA TGTGCCAGCCCTCCGACAGATCTTCCGCCTAGTAACACTGAAGCTTTCTTT. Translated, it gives CASPPTDLPPSNTEAFF. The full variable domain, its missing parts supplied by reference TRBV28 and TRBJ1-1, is DVKVTQSSRYLVKRTGEKVFLECVQDMDHENMFWYRQDPGLGLRLIYFSYDVKMKEKGDIPEGYSVSREKKERFSLILESASTNQTSMYLCASPPTDLPPSNTEAFFGQGTRLTVV.